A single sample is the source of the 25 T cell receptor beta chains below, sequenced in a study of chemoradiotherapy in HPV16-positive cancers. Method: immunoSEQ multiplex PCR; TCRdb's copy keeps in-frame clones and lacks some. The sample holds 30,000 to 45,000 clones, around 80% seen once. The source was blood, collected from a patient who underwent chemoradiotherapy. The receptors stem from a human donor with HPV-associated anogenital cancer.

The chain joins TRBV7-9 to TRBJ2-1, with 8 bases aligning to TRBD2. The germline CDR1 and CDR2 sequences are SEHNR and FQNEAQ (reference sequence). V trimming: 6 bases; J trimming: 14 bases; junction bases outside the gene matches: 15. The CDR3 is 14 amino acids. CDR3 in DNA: TGTGCCAGCAGATACGTAGCGGGGTCCTTGGCGGAGTTCTTC. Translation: CASRYVAGSLAEFF.

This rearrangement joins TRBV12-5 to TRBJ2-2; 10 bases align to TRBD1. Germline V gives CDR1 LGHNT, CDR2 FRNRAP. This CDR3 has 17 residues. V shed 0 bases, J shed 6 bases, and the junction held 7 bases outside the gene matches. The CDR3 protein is CASGLVLSGQGPGELFF. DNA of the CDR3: TGTGCTAGTGGTTTGGTACTCTCGGGACAGGGGCCCGGGGAGCTGTTTTTT.

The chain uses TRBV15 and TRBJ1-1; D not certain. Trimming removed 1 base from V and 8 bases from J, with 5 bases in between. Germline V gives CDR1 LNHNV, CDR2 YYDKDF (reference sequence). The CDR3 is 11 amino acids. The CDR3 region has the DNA TGTGCCACCAGCAGAGTCCTAGAAGCTTTCTTT. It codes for CATSRVLEAFF.

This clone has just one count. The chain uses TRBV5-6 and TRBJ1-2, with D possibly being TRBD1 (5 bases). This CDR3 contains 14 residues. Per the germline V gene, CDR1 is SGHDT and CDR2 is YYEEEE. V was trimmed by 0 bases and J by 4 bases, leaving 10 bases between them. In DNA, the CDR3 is TGTGCCAGCAGCTTGGGCAGGGCGGCCTATGGCTACACCTTC. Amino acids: CASSLGRAAYGYTF.

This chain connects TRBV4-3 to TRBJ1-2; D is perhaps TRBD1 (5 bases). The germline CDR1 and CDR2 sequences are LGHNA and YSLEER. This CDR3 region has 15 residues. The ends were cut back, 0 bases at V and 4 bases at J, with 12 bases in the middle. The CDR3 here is CASSQDVDRPYGYTF. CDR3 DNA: TGCGCCAGCAGCCAAGATGTAGACAGACCCTATGGCTACACCTTC.

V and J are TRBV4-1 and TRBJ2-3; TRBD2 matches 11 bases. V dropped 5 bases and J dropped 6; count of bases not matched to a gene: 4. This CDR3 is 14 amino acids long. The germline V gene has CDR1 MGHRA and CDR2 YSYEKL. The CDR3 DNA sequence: TGCGCCAGCAGCGGTAGCGGGGGGGTTGATACGCAGTATTTT. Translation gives CASSGSGGVDTQYF.

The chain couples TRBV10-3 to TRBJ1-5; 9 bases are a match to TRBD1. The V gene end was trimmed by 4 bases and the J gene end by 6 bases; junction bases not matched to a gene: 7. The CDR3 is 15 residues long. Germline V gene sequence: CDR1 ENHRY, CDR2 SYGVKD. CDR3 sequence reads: CAISAVQGAGQPQHF. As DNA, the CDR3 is TGTGCCATCAGTGCCGTACAGGGGGCAGGTCAGCCCCAGCATTTT.

In nucleotides, the CDR3 is TGTGCCAGCAGTTTAAGGGTTAACCAACTGGGACGTGGCTACACCTTC. Translation: CASSLRVNQLGRGYTF. This sequence joins TRBV27 and TRBJ1-2; possibly TRBD1 for D (5 bases). The CDR3 extends over 16 amino acids. V dropped 2 bases and J dropped 7 bases, with 20 bases sitting between them. CDR1 is MNHEY, CDR2 SMNVEV, per germline (reference sequence).

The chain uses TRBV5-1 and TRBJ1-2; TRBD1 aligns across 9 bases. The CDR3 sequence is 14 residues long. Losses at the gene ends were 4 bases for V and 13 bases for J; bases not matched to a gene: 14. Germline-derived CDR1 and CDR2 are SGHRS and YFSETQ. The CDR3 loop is CASSTGGGQGLSTF. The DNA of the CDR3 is TGCGCCAGCAGCACCGGGGGGGGACAGGGCCTCTCCACCTTC. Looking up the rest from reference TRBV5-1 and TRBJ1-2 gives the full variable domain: KAGVTQTPRYLIKTRGQQVTLSCSPISGHRSVSWYQQTPGQGLQFLFEYFSETQRNKGNFPGRFSGRQFSNSRSEMNVSTLELGDSALYLCASSTGGGQGLSTFGSGTRLTVV.

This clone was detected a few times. Here the CDR3 DNA reads TGTGCCAGTAGTGAACTTGTAATAGACGGGACCTCCCAAACCGACTCTGGAAACACCATATATTTT. Its translation: CASSELVIDGTSQTDSGNTIYF. The chain couples TRBV19 to TRBJ1-3, with D possibly matching TRBD1 (5 bases). Germline-derived CDR1 and CDR2 are LNHDA and SQIVND (reference sequence). Trimming left V 5 bases short and J 0 bases short, with 32 bases between. This CDR3 comprises 22 residues.

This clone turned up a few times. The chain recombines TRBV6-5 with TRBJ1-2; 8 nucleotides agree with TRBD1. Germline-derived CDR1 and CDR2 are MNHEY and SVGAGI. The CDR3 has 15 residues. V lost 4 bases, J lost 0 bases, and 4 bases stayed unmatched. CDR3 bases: TGTGCCAGCAGTTTTCGGACAGGGACTAACTATGGCTACACCTTC. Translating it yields CASSFRTGTNYGYTF.

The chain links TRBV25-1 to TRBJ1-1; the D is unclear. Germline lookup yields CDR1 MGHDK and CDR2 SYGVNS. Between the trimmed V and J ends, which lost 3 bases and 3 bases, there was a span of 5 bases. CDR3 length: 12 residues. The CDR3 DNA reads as TGTGCCAGCAGTGAGTCATACACTGAAGCTTTCTTT. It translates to CASSESYTEAFF.

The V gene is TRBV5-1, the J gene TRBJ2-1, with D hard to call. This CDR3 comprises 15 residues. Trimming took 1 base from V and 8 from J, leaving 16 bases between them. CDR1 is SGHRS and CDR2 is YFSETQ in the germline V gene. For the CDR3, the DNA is TGCGCCAGCAGCTTGTCTGGGAAGCTAATCTATGAGCAGTTCTTC. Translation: CASSLSGKLIYEQFF. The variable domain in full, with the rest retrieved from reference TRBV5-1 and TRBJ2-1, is KAGVTQTPRYLIKTRGQQVTLSCSPISGHRSVSWYQQTPGQGLQFLFEYFSETQRNKGNFPGRFSGRQFSNSRSEMNVSTLELGDSALYLCASSLSGKLIYEQFFGPGTRLTVL.

CDR3 coding DNA: TGTGCCAGCAGCGGACGACAGGGCCAAGAGACCCAGTACTTC. Translated: CASSGRQGQETQYF. This chain uses TRBV7-9 with TRBJ2-5; 7 nucleotides match TRBD1. From germline, CDR1 is SEHNR and CDR2 FQNEAQ (reference sequence). The length of the CDR3 is 14 residues. V shed 5 bases, J shed 1 base, and the junction held 4 bases outside the gene matches.

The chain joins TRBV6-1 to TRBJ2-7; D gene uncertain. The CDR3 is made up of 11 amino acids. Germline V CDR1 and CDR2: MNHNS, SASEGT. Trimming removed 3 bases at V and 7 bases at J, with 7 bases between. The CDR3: CASSDPWEQYF. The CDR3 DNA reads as TGTGCCAGCAGTGACCCCTGGGAGCAGTACTTC.

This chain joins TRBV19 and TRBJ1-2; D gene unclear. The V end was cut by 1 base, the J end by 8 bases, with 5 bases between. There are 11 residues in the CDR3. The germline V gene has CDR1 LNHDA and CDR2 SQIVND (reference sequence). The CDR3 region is CASSIGYGYTF. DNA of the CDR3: TGTGCCAGTAGTATAGGATACGGCTACACCTTC.

The CDR3 region has the DNA TGTGCCAGCAGCTTATCTGCAACCTACGAGCAGTACTTC. Its translation: CASSLSATYEQYF. The rearrangement uses TRBV5-4 and TRBJ2-7; D remains unclear. The V gene's germline CDR1 is SGHNT and CDR2 YYREEE (reference sequence). Trimming shortened V by 2 bases and J by 2 bases, and 8 bases separated the two germline ends. The CDR3 contains 13 residues.

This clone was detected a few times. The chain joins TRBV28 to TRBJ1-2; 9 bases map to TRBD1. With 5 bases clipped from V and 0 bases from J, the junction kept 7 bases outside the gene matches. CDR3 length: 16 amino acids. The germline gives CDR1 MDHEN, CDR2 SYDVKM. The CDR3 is CASSIGQGSTNYGYTF. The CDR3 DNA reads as TGTGCCAGCAGTATCGGACAGGGGAGCACTAACTATGGCTACACCTTC.

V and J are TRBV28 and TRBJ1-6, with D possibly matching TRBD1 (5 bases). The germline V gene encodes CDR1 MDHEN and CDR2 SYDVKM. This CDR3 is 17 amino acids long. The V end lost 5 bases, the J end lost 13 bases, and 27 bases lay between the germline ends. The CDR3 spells CASSPSGIGRLASPLHF. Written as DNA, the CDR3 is TGTGCCAGCAGTCCCTCAGGGATTGGCAGGTTGGCGTCCCCCCTCCACTTT.

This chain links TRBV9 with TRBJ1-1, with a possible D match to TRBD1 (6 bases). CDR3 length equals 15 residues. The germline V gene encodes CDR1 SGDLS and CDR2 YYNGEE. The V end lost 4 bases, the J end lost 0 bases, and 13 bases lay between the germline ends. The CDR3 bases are TGTGCCAGCAGCCCCGAGACAGGAATGAACACTGAAGCTTTCTTT. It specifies CASSPETGMNTEAFF.

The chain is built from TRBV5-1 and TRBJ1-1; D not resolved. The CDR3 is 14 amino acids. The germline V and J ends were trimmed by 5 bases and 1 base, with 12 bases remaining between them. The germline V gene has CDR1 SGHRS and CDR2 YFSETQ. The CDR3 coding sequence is TGCGCCAGCAGGAGGGATCCGGAGAACACTGAAGCTTTCTTT. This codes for CASRRDPENTEAFF.

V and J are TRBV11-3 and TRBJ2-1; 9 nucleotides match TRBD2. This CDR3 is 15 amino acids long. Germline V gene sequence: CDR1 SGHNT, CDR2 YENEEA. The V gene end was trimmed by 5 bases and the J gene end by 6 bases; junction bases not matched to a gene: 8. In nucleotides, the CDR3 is TGTGCCAGCAGCGGCGGGGGGGCCGGGGCCAATGAGCAGTTCTTC. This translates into CASSGGGAGANEQFF.

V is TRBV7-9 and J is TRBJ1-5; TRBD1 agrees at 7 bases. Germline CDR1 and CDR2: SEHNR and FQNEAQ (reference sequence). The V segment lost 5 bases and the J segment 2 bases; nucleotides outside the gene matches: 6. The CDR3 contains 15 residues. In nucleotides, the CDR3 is TGTGCCAGCAGCGGACAGGACGTGGGCAATCAGCCCCAGCATTTT. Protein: CASSGQDVGNQPQHF.

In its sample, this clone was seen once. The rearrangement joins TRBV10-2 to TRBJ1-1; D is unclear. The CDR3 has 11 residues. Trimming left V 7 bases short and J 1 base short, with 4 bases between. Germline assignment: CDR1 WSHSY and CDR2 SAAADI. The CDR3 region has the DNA TGCGCCAGCATCAGGAACACTGAAGCTTTCTTT. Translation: CASIRNTEAFF.

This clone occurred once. The CDR3 DNA reads as TGCGCCAGCAGCTTGGGGACGGGGATGAGGGACTCACCCCTCCACTTT. It is translated as CASSLGTGMRDSPLHF. V gene TRBV5-1 combines with J gene TRBJ1-6, with a weak D call TRBD1 (5 bases). CDR1 and CDR2 (germline): SGHRS, YFSETQ. This CDR3 contains 16 residues. The V and J ends lost 0 bases and 10 bases respectively, with 17 bases between them.